This section outlines one TCR beta chain sequence together with its context. It was RNA transcripts that yielded the amplified TCR beta CDR3 regions. Primed by the HTBI set, a first-round RT-PCR was run on the TCR CDR3. TCRdb used MiXCR to reprocess the multiplex PCR reads, holding one entry per CDR3 protein. This sample has 45,000 to 60,000 distinct CDR3 sequences, with roughly 49% found just once. Germline CDR1 MNHNS, CDR2 SASEGT. The CDR3 has 15 amino acids. V was pared by 8 bases and J by 6 bases, with 20 bases between. The data belong to a study of T cells in Graves' hyperthyroidism and ophthalmopathy.

Sample: blood. This TCR was recovered from a woman in her twenties or thirties with Graves' ophthalmopathy. V usage is TRBV6-1 and J usage is TRBJ2-1, with D perhaps assigned TRBD1 or TRBD2 (5 bases each). The chain's CDR3 is CASSPPARGVNEQFF. In DNA form, the CDR3 reads TGTGCCAGCTCACCACCGGCTAGGGGAGTCAATGAGCAGTTCTTC.